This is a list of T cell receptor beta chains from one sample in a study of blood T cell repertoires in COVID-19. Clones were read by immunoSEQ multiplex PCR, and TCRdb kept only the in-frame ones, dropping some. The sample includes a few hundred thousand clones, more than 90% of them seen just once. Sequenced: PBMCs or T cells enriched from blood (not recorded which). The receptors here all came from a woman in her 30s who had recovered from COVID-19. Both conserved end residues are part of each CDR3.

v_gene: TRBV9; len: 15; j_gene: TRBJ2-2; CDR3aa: CASSPRTGNTGELFF
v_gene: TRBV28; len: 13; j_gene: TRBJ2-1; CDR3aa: CASSLTTYNEQFF
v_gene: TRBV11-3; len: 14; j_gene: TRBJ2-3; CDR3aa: CASSSGGPTDTQYF
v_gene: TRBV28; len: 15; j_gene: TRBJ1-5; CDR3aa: CASSLGGQGGRPQHF
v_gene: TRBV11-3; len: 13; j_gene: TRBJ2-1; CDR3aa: CASSQTGVNEQFF
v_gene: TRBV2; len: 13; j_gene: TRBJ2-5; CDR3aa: CASSTSGQETQYF
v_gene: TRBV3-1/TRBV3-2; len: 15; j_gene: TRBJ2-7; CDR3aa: CASSLDSGGPYEQYF
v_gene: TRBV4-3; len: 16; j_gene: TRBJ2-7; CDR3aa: CASSPDHLSDYYEQYF
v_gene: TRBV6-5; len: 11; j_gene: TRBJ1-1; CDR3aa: CATPPRQWAFF
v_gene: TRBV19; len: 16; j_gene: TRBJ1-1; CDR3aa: CASRSPLGGVYTEAFF
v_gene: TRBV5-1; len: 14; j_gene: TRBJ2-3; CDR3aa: CASSQGQGTDTQYF
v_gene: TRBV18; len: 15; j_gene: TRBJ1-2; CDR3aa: CASSPPQGQSYGYTF
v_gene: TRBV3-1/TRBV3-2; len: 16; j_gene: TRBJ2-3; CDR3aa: CASSQDELAVPDTQYF
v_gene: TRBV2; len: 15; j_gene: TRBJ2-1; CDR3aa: CASRPLAGGGGEQFF
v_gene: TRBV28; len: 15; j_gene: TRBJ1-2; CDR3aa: CAPPMGGSSNYGYTF
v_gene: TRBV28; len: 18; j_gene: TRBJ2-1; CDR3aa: CASTSPRGLAGTYNEQFF
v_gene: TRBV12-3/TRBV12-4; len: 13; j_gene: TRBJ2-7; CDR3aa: CASQDDRAGEQYF
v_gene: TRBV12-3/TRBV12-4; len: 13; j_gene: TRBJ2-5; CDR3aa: CASSLLSQETQYF
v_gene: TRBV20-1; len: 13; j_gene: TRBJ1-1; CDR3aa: CSASKPGEGEAFF
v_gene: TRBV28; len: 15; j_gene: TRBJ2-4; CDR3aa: CASRAGDYTKNIQYF
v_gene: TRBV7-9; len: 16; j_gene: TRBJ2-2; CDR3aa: CASSLGGLAFAGELFF
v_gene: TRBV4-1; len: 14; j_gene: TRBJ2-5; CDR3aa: CASSPGQFQETQYF
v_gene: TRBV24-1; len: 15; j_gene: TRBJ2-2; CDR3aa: CATSQDIANTGELFF
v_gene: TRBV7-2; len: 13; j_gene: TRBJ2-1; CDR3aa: CASTRWGGNEQFF
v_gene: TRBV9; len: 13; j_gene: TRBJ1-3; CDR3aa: CASSGENRNTIYF
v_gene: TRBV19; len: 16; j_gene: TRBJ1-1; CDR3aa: CASSIGTGGPPPEAFF
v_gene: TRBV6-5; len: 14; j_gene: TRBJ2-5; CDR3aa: CASRRSVGLGTQYF
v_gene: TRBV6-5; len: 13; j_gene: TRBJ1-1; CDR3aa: CASSYPGYTEAFF
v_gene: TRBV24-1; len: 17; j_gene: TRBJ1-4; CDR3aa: CATSARDSLASNEKLFF
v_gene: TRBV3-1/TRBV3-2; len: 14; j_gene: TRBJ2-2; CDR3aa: CASRTGANTGELFF
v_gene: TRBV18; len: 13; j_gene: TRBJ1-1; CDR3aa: CASSPWQNTEAFF
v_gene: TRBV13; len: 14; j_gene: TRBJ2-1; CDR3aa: CASSFQQPYNEQFF
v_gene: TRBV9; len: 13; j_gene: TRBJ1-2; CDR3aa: CASSVGWGHGYTF
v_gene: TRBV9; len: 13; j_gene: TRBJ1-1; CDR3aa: CASSVGGATEAFF
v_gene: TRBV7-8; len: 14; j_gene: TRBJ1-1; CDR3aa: CASSLGDRGQGAFF
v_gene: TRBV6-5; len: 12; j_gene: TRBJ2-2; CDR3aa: CASTRGTGELFF
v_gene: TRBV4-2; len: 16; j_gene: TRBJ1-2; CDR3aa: CASSQDHGTEIYGYTF
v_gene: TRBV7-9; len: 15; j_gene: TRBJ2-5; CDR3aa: CASSPGQGGSETQYF
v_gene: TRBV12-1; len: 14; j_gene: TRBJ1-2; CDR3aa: CASSSRDRRYGYTF
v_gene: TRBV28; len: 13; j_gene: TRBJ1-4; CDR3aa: CASSFQINEKLFF
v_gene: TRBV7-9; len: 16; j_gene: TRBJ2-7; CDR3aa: CASSLGGLAGPYEQYF
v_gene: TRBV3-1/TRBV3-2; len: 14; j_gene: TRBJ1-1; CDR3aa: CASSPGQPGTEAFF
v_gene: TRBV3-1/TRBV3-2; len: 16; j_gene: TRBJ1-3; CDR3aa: CASSPRHLPSGNTIYF
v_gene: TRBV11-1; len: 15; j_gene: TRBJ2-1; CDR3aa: CASSLSLAGLVEQFF
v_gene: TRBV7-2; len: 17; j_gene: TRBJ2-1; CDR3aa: CASSLARLAGAYNEQFF
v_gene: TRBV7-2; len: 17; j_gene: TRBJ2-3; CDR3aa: CASSSSLWGGAADTQYF
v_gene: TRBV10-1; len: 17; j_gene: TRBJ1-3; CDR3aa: CASSSRQGTNSGNTIYF
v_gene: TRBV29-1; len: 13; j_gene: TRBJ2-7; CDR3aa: CSVEADSSYEQYF
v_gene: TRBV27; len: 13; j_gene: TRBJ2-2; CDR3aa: CASSSRGHGELFF
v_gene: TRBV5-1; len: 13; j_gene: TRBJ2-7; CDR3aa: CASSLGGPYEQYF
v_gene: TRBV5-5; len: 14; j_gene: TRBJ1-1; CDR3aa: CASRAGTSNTEAFF
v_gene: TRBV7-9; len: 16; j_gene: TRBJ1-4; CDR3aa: CASSPQGAFSNEKLFF
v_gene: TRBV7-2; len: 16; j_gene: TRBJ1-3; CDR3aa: CASSHGQGFSGNTIYF
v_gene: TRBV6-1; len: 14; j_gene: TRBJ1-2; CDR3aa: CASSEGGRAGGYTF
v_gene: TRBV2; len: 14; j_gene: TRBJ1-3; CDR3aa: CASSVRVAGNTIYF